Below are 5 T cell receptor beta chains sequenced from a single sample in a study of CD8+ T cells in alopecia areata. Reverse transcribed after extraction, RNA yielded cDNA as the sequencing template. The method was immunoSEQ multiplex PCR; TCRdb's version includes in-frame clones alone and lacks a portion of them. The repertoire includes hundreds of thousands of clones, around two thirds of them detected once, and under 1.5% sits in the top ten. The sequenced sample was CD4+ T cells sorted from blood, obtained at week 0. The receptor set was obtained from a human donor with alopecia areata.

The rearrangement links TRBV7-3 to TRBJ2-3; D possibly matches TRBD1 or TRBD2 (5 bases each). The V end lost 5 bases, the J end lost 1 base, and 10 bases lay between the germline ends. The CDR3 runs to 14 residues. From germline, CDR1 is SGHTA and CDR2 FQGTGA. The CDR3 nucleotides read TGTGCCAGCAGCCCCCTGGGGGGCACAGATACGCAGTATTTT. Its protein product is CASSPLGGTDTQYF. The full variable domain, its missing parts supplied by reference TRBV7-3 and TRBJ2-3, is GAGVSQTPSNKVTEKGKYVELRCDPISGHTALYWYRQSLGQGPEFLIYFQGTGAADDSGLPNDRFFAVRPEGSVSTLKIQRTERGDSAVYLCASSPLGGTDTQYFGPGTRLTVL.

The CDR3, as DNA: TGCAGCGTAGTTACACTAGATACGCAGTATTTT. This encodes CSVVTLDTQYF. The chain recombines TRBV29-1 with TRBJ2-3; D is unresolved. CDR1 is SQVTM, CDR2 ANQGSEA, per germline. The V and J ends lost 6 bases and 5 bases respectively, with 9 bases between them. This CDR3 is built from 11 residues.

This chain uses TRBV30 with TRBJ2-1; D uncertain. The germline gives CDR1 GTSNPN, CDR2 SVGIG (reference sequence). CDR3 size: 13 residues. With 1 base removed from V and 4 bases from J, the gap between germline ends came to 8 bases. The CDR3 nucleotides are TGTGCCTGGAGTGGGACGTGGTACAATGAGCAGTTCTTC. Protein product: CAWSGTWYNEQFF.

This chain links TRBV30 with TRBJ1-2, with 7 bases matching TRBD1. The ends lost 2 bases at V and 8 bases at J; junction bases unmatched: 8. The CDR3 spans 13 residues. Per germline, CDR1 GTSNPN and CDR2 SVGIG (reference sequence). Here the CDR3 reads CAWSPGQERGYTF. The CDR3 DNA reads as TGTGCCTGGAGTCCCGGACAGGAGCGCGGCTACACCTTC. Full variable domain (remainder filled in from reference TRBV30 and TRBJ1-2): SQTIHQWPATLVQPVGSPLSLECTVEGTSNPNLYWYRQAAGRGLQLLFYSVGIGQISSEVPQNLSASRPQDRQFILSSKKLLLSDSGFYLCAWSPGQERGYTFGSGTRLTVV.

The chain joins TRBV30 to TRBJ2-3; 11 bases are shared with TRBD2. Germline lookup yields CDR1 GTSNPN and CDR2 SVGIG (reference sequence). This CDR3 is built from 17 residues. Unmatched junction bases numbered 7, after V lost 2 bases and J lost 0 bases. CDR3 in DNA: TGTGCCTGGAGTCAAACCTGGACTAGCGGGAGCACAGATACGCAGTATTTT. Its translation is CAWSQTWTSGSTDTQYF.